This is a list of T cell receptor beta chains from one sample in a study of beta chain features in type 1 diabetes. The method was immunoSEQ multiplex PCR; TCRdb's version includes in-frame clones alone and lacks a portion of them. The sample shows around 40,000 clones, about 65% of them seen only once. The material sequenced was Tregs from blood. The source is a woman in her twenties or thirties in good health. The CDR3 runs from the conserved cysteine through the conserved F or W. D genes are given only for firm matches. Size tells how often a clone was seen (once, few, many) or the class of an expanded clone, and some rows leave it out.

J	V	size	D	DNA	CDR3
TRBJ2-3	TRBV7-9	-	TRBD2	TGTGCCAGCAGCGGCATGCGGCTAGCGGGGCTCACAGATACGCAGTATTTT	CASSGMRLAGLTDTQYF
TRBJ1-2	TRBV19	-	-	TGTGCCAGTACCTTTAGAGGTTGGGACTATGGCTACACCTTC	CASTFRGWDYGYTF
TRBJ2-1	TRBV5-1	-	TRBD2	TGCGCCAGCAGCTTGGGTCTAGCGGGGGGAAATGAGCAGTTCTTC	CASSLGLAGGNEQFF
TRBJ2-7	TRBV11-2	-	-	TGTGCCAGCAGCTTTGGCGGGTCCTACGAGCAGTACTTC	CASSFGGSYEQYF
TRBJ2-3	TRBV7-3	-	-	TGTGCCAGCAGCTTAAGCGGGAATTTCACAGATACGCAGTATTTT	CASSLSGNFTDTQYF
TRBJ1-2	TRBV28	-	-	TGTGCCAGCACGGGAACATTTGGTGGCTACACCTTC	CASTGTFGGYTF
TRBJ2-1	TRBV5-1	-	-	TGCGCCAGCAGCTCCCTGGTGAGCTCCTACAATGAGCAGTTCTTC	CASSSLVSSYNEQFF
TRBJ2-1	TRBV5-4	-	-	TGTGCCAGCAGCTTGGGAGGAGGGGCCTACAATGAGCAGTTCTTC	CASSLGGGAYNEQFF
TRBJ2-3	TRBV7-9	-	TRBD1	TGTGCCAGCAGCAAAGACAGGGGAGGCCGCACAGATACGCAGTATTTT	CASSKDRGGRTDTQYF
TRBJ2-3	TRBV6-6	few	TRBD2	TGTGCCAGCACCATAGCGGGAACGACAGATACGCAGTATTTT	CASTIAGTTDTQYF
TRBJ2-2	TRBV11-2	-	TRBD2	TGTGCCAGCAGCCGTACTAGCGGGATGAACACCGGGGAGCTGTTTTTT	CASSRTSGMNTGELFF
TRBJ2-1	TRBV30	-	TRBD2	TGTGCCTGGAGTGTACTAGCGGGAGGGTTTAGGGTCTACAATGAGCAGTTCTTC	CAWSVLAGGFRVYNEQFF
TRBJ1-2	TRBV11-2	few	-	TGTGCCAGCAGCTGGGGGGGGAATGGCTACACCTTC	CASSWGGNGYTF
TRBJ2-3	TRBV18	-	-	TGTGCCAGCTCACCGACGACGGGAGTCACAGATACGCAGTATTTT	CASSPTTGVTDTQYF